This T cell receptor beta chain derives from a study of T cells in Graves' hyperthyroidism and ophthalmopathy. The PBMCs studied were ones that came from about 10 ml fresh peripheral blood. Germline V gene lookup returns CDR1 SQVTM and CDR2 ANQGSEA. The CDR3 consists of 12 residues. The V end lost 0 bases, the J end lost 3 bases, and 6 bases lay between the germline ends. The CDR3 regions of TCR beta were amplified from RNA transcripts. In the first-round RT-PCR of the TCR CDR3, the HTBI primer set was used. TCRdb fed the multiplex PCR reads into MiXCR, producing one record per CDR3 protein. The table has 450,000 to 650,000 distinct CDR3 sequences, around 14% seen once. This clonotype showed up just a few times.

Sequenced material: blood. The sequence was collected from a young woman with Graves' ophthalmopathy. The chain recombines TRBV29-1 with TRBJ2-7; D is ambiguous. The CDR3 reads CSVEEQNYEQYF. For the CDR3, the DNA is TGCAGCGTTGAAGAACAGAACTACGAGCAGTACTTC.